Included here is one TCR beta chain sequence, with context. It lacks a known antigen. Within one base of it there is no much larger clone, and no base qualities were kept. This record belongs to a study of identical twins (dated by TCRdb to the mid-2010s). Concerning the study at large: The study deep-sequenced TCR alpha and beta repertoires from monozygotic twins, unrelated adults of various ages and cord blood to test whether fetal clonotypes persist. To rule out contamination, the twin experiments were replicated at different times with different library preparation protocols. The paper as a whole reports these results and caveats: Compared with coincidental sharing between unrelated individuals, an excess of low generation-probability sequences was observed among out-of-frame TCR alpha sequences shared between twins. In monozygotic twins, recombination models systematically underestimated out-of-frame TCR alpha sharing, but the models matched the sharing seen between unrelated individuals. Invariant T cells such as MAIT and iNKT could partly confound zero-insertion analyses, though diverse VJ usage argued against this for most clonotypes. Conclusions relied on cross-sectional statistical analysis, since the same donors could not be followed over many years. Abundant cord blood beta clonotypes had fewer insertions, young adult naive repertoires showed a similar but weaker trend, and memory repertoires showed no such trend. Excess twin sharing in beta out-of-frame sequences was weaker because fewer shared sequences lowered the signal-to-noise ratio.

V is cut back by 6 bases and J by 0 bases, with 4 bases in the junction unmatched. The germline V gene encodes CDR1 SQVTM and CDR2 ANQGSEA. The CDR3 holds 14 amino acids from the cysteine to the phenylalanine. Here the CDR3 DNA is all that survives: 42 bases in frame from base 1. All donors were healthy Caucasians. Three pairs of female monozygotic twins, all aged roughly 18 to 29 years, were included in the twin cohort. Peripheral blood mononuclear cells were used as the source from which RNA for TCR libraries was isolated. Library creation used 5' RACE. Instrument used: Illumina HiSeq 2000. Template switching introduced a universal primer binding site; the final cDNA contained a unique molecular identifier, enabling accurate counting of TCR cDNA molecules. Specific primers in the conserved constant-segment region were used to synthesize first-strand cDNA for TCR alpha and beta chains. Each cDNA library was double barcoded, with a SMART-Mk sample barcode plus Illumina barcodes, to control for contamination. TruSeq adapter sequences, together with Illumina sample barcodes, were added in two successive PCR steps. TCR alpha and beta cDNA libraries were sequenced on the Illumina HiSeq platform with custom primers. In the authors' own workflow: MiGEC processed the raw reads to extract unique molecular identifiers, while MiXCR was used to determine the CDR3 positions. Recombination models were inferred per individual with the repgenHMM and IGoR tools using an EM algorithm. Shared clonotypes were analyzed with the tcR package in R, and sharing was normalized by the product of cloneset sizes. To study raw recombination without the effects of thymic and clonal selection, out-of-frame nonproductive sequences were analyzed. TCRdb applied fastp at Q25 and MiXCR to the public reads, then kept only in-frame beta chains. Rows with a matching CDR3 protein are joined into one entry that keeps the most common DNA and genes. These V and J calls are TCRdb output, not the study's own analysis. Recorded for this sample are roughly 570,000 distinct CDR3 sequences; nearly 10% of them occurred a single time. In total, the top ten clones hold 2.5% to 3% of the sample.

These records were also assigned to another study, of yellow fever vaccine responses in identical twins. The second paper further reports: The T cell response to vaccination in identical twins was reported by the authors to appear partly convergent and partly personalized. Focusing on identical twins, the study followed the T cell clones that responded to the vaccine, and did so with precision.

The receptor chain draws on TRBV29-1 and TRBJ2-1, with 8 central nucleotides matching TRBD2. The sequence was obtained from a woman aged 18-29 years in good health. The sequencing input was PBMCs. The CDR3 has the sequence CSVLAGLSYNEQFF. The sequence in DNA is TGCAGCGTATTAGCGGGACTCTCCTACAATGAGCAGTTCTTC.